The T cell receptor (beta chain) described here comes from a study of post-analysis software for immune sequencing data. General study findings and limits: Roughly 5 TRBV segments, TRBV5-6, TRBV5-1 and TRBV20-1 among them, were found more frequent in patients than controls. By F measure, samples from a shared preparation batch strongly co-clustered.

Germline V lookup: CDR1 SGHVS, CDR2 FQNEAQ. V gave up 5 bases and J gave up 13 bases, with 15 bases separating them. This CDR3 has 13 amino acids. A note on this clonotype: Antigen: not known.

The library was made from cDNA and included unique molecular identifiers. When about 0.9 to 11 million T cells were used, they gave roughly 500,000 cDNA molecules. TCRdb analysed the PCR reads with MiXCR anew, one entry per CDR3 protein. The sample has 750,000 to 950,000 distinct CDR3 sequences, about 43% seen once. The TCR comes from a girl between 5 and 17 years old with multiple sclerosis. V usage is TRBV7-8 and J usage is TRBJ1-6; no clear D gene. Sequencing used blood. The CDR3 is CASSPTARRPLHF. The CDR3 DNA reads as TGTGCCAGCAGCCCTACCGCCCGGAGGCCCCTCCACTTT.